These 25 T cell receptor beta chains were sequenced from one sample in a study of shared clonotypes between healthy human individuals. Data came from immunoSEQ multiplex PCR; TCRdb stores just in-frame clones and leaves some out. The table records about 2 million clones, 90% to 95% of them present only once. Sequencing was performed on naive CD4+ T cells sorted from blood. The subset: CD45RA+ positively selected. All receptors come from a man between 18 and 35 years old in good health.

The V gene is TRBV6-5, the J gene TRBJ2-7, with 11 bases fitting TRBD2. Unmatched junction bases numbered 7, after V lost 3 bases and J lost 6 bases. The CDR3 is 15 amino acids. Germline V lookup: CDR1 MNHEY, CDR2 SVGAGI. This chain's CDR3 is CASSYGLAGGSEQYF. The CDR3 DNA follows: TGTGCCAGCAGTTATGGGCTAGCGGGGGGCTCCGAGCAGTACTTC.

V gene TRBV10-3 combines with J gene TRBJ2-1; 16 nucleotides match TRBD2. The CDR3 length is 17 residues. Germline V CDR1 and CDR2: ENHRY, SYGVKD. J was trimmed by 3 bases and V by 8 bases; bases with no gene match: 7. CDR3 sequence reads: CAIAGTSGRAYYNEQFF. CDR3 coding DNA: TGTGCCATCGCAGGGACTAGCGGGAGGGCCTACTACAATGAGCAGTTCTTC.

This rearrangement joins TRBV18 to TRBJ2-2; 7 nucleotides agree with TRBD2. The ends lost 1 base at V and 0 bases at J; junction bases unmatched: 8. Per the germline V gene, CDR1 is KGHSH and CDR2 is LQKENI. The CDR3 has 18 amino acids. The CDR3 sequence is CASSPRLAEISNTGELFF. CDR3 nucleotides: TGTGCCAGCTCACCACGCCTAGCGGAGATATCGAACACCGGGGAGCTGTTTTTT.

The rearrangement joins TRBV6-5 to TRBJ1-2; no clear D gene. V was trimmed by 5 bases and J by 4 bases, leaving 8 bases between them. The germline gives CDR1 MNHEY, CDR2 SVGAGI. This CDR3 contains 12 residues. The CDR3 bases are TGTGCCAGCAGTCTTGACACCTATGGCTACACCTTC. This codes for CASSLDTYGYTF.

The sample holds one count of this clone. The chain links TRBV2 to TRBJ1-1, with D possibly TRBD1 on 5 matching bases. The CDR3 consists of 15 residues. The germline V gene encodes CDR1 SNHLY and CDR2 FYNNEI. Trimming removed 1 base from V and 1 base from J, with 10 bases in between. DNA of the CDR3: TGTGCCAGCAGTGAAGAGGCAGGGTCGAACACTGAAGCTTTCTTT. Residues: CASSEEAGSNTEAFF.

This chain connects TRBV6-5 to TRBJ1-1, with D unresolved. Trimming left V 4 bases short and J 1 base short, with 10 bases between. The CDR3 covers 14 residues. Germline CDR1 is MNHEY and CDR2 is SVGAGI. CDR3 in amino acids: CASSFGQRNTEAFF. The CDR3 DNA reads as TGTGCCAGCAGTTTCGGGCAGCGGAACACTGAAGCTTTCTTT.

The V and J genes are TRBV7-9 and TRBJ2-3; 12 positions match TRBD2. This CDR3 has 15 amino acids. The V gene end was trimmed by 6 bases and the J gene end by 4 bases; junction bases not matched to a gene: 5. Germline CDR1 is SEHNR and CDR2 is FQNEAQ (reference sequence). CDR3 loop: CASRSSSGGADTQYF. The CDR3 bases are TGTGCCAGCAGATCCTCTAGCGGGGGGGCAGATACGCAGTATTTT.

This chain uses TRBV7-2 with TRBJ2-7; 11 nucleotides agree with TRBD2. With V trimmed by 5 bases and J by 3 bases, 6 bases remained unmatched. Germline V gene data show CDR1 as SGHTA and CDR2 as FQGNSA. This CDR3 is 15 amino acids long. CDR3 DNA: TGTGCCAGCAGCCCGCGGACTAGCGGGCACTACGAGCAGTACTTC. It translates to CASSPRTSGHYEQYF.

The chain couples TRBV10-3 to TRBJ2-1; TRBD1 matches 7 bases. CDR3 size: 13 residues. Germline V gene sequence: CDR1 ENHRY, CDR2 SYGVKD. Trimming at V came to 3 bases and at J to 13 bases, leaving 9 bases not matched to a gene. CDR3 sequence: CAISDREQGKQFF. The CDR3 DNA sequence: TGTGCCATCAGTGACCGGGAACAGGGGAAACAGTTCTTC.

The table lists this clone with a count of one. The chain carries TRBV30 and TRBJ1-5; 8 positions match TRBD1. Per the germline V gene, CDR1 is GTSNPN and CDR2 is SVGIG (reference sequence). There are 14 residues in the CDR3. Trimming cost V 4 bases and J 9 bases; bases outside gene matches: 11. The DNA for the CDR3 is TGTGCCTGGAACCTCGGACAGGGACTAGGGCCCCAGCATTTT. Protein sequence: CAWNLGQGLGPQHF.

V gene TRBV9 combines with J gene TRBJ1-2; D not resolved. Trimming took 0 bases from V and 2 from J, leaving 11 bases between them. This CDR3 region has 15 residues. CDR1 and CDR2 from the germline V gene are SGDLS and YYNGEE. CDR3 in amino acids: CASSVAHSLNYGYTF. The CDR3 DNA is TGTGCCAGCAGCGTAGCTCACTCCTTAAACTATGGCTACACCTTC.

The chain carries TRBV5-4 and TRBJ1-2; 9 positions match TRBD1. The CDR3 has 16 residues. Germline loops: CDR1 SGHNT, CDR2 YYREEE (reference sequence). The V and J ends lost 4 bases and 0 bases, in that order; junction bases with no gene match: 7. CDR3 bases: TGTGCCAGCAGCGCAGGAGGGACAGGGCCTAACTATGGCTACACCTTC. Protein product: CASSAGGTGPNYGYTF. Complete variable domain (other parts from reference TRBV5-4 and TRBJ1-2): ETGVTQSPTHLIKTRGQQVTLRCSSQSGHNTVSWYQQALGQGPQFIFQYYREEENGRGNFPPRFSGLQFPNYSSELNVNALELDDSALYLCASSAGGTGPNYGYTFGSGTRLTVV.

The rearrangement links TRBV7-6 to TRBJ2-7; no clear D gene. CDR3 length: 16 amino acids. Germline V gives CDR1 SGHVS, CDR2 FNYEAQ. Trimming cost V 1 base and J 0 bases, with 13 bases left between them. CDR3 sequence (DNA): TGTGCCAGCAGCTTAGGAGACTGGATTAGCTCCTACGAGCAGTACTTC. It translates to CASSLGDWISSYEQYF.

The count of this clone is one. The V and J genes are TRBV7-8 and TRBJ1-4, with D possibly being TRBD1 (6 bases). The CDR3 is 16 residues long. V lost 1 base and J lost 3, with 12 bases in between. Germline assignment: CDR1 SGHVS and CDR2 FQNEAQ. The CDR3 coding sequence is TGTGCCAGCAGCTTAGAACAGGGTTCATCTAATGAAAAACTGTTTTTT. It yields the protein CASSLEQGSSNEKLFF. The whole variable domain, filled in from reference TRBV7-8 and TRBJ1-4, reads GAGVSQSPRYKVAKRGQDVALRCDPISGHVSLFWYQQALGQGPEFLTYFQNEAQLDKSGLPSDRFFAERPEGSVSTLKIQRTQQEDSAVYLCASSLEQGSSNEKLFFGSGTQLSVL.

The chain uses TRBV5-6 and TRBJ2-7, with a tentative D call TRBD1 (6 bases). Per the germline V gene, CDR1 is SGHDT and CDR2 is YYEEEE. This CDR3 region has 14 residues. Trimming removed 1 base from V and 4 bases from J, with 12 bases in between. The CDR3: CASSLSRGRYEQYF. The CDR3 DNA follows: TGTGCCAGCAGCTTGAGCAGGGGCCGTTACGAGCAGTACTTC.

CDR3 protein: CASRPLRDTQYF. CDR3 nucleotides: TGTGCCAGCAGACCTTTGAGGGATACGCAGTATTTT. The V and J genes are TRBV6-5 and TRBJ2-3; D gene uncertain. The CDR3 consists of 12 residues. V was trimmed by 6 bases and J by 6 bases, leaving 10 bases between them. CDR1 is MNHEY, CDR2 SVGAGI, per germline.

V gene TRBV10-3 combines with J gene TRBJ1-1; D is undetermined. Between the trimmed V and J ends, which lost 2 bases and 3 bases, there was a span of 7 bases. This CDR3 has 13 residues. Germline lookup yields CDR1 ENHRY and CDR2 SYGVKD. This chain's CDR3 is CAISEGTYTEAFF. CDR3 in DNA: TGTGCCATCAGTGAGGGCACTTACACTGAAGCTTTCTTT.

The DNA of the CDR3 is TGTGCCAGCAGCTTGTATCGATACTCTGGAAACACCATATATTTT. It specifies CASSLYRYSGNTIYF. The rearrangement joins TRBV5-8 to TRBJ1-3; D ambiguous. V dropped 1 base and J dropped 0 bases, with 8 bases sitting between them. Germline assignment: CDR1 SGHTS and CDR2 YDEGEE. The length of the CDR3 is 15 residues.

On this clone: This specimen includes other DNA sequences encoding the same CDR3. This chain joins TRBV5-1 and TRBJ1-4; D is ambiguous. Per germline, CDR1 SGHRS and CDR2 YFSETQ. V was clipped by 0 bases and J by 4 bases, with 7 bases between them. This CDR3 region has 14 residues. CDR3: CASSLGRDNEKLFF. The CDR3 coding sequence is TGCGCCAGCAGCTTGGGGAGAGATAATGAAAAACTGTTTTTT.

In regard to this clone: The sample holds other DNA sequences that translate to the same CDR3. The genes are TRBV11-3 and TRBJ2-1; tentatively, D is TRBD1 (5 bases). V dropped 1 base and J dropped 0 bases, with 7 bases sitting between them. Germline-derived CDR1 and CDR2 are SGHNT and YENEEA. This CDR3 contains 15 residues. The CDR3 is CASSLGRGSYNEQFF. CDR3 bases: TGTGCCAGCAGCTTAGGAAGGGGCTCCTACAATGAGCAGTTCTTC.

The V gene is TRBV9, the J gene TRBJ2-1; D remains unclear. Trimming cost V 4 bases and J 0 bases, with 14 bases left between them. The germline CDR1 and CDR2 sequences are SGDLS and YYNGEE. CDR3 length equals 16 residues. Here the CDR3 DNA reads TGTGCCAGCAGCCGTTCACGGTATAGCTCCTACAATGAGCAGTTCTTC. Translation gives CASSRSRYSSYNEQFF.

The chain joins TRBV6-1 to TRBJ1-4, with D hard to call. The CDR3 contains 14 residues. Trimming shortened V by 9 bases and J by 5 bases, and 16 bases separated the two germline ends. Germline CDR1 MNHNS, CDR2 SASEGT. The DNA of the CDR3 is TGTGCCAGTTCCCAGCTCACTCCGAATGAAAAACTGTTTTTT. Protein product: CASSQLTPNEKLFF.

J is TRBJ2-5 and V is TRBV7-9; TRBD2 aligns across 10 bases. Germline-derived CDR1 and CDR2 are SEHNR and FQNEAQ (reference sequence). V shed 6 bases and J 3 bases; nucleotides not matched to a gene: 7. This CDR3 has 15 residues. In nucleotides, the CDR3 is TGTGCCAGCAGTTCCGGGACTAGCGACAAAGAGACCCAGTACTTC. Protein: CASSSGTSDKETQYF.

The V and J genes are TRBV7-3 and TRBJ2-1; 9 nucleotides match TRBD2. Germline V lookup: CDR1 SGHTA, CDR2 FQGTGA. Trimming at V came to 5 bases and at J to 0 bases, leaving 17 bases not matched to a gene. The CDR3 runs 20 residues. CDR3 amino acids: CASSPLLVAGASSSYNEQFF. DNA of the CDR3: TGTGCCAGCAGCCCCCTTTTGGTAGCGGGGGCTTCCAGCTCCTACAATGAGCAGTTCTTC.

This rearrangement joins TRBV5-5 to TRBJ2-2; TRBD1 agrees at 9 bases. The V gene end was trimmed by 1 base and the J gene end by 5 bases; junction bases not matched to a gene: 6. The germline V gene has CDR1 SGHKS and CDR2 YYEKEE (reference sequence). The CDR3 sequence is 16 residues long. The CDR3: CASSLWTGEGTGELFF. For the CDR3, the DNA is TGTGCCAGCAGCTTGTGGACAGGGGAGGGGACCGGGGAGCTGTTTTTT.